One and the same sample provided the 24 T cell receptor beta chains below, sequenced in a study of CD8 T cells in ankylosing spondylitis. Using its own MiXCR run on the 5' RACE reads, TCRdb lists one record per CDR3 protein. This sample has roughly 100,000 distinct CDR3 sequences, with over 6.5% found just once. Sequenced input: blood, either unsorted or a sorted T cell fraction (not recorded which). These receptors were taken from a male donor with ankylosing spondylitis or in good health (not recorded which).

This clonotype was counted ten times or more. V and J are TRBV7-3 and TRBJ2-1; D unresolved. Germline-derived CDR1 and CDR2 are SGHTA and FQGTGA. This CDR3 region has 13 residues. V lost 2 bases and J lost 5, with 7 bases in between. The CDR3 DNA reads TGTGCCAGCAGCTTAGGCCAAAACAATGAGCAGTTCTTC. Amino acids: CASSLGQNNEQFF.

At least ten counts were recorded for this clonotype. This chain joins TRBV20-1 and TRBJ1-1; no clear D. The V end lost 6 bases, the J end lost 0 bases, and 8 bases lay between the germline ends. The CDR3 is 12 residues long. Germline V gives CDR1 DFQATT, CDR2 SNEGSKA (reference sequence). This CDR3 is CSARRLNTEAFF. For the CDR3, the DNA is TGCAGTGCAAGACGGTTGAACACTGAAGCTTTCTTT.

In its sample, this clonotype was seen many times. The chain links TRBV10-2 to TRBJ2-7, with D possibly matching TRBD2 (5 bases). The germline V gene has CDR1 WSHSY and CDR2 SAAADI. This CDR3 comprises 13 residues. Trimming stripped 7 bases from V and 5 bases from J, with 15 bases between. The CDR3 sequence: CASTSGGYHEQYF. CDR3 nucleotide sequence: TGCGCCAGCACCTCCGGCGGGTACCACGAGCAGTACTTC.

This clonotype was seen repeatedly, ten times or more. J is TRBJ2-7 and V is TRBV7-2; D is possibly TRBD2 (6 bases). V was trimmed by 5 bases and J by 3 bases, leaving 17 bases between them. The length of the CDR3 is 15 residues. Germline V gene sequence: CDR1 SGHTA, CDR2 FQGNSA. The CDR3 DNA reads as TGTGCCAGCAGCGGTCTGATTGGTAGCGGCTACGAGCAGTACTTC. Translating it yields CASSGLIGSGYEQYF.

This clonotype was seen many times. The rearrangement uses TRBV7-8 and TRBJ1-2; no clear D gene. V lost 0 bases and J lost 7, with 15 bases in between. Germline values: CDR1 SGHVS, CDR2 FQNEAQ. The CDR3 loop spans 15 amino acids. CDR3 coding DNA: TGTGCCAGCAGCTTAGCGGCACGGGAGAGGGCTGGCTACACCTTC. Protein sequence: CASSLAARERAGYTF.

This clonotype was counted many times. The genes are TRBV6-5 and TRBJ2-5, with 7 positions matching TRBD1. V gave up 4 bases and J gave up 1 base; unmatched junction bases: 9. Germline CDR1 MNHEY, CDR2 SVGAGI. The length of the CDR3 is 16 residues. CDR3 region: CASSSTGLGVQETQYF. CDR3 bases: TGTGCCAGCAGTTCGACAGGGTTGGGGGTCCAAGAGACCCAGTACTTC.

This clonotype was counted between two and nine times. The V gene is TRBV24-1, the J gene TRBJ2-1; 9 bases align to TRBD1. This CDR3 comprises 12 residues. Looked up from germline, CDR1 is KGHDR and CDR2 is SFDVKD. The J segment lost 4 bases and the V segment lost 10 bases, leaving 1 base of the junction unmatched. The CDR3 sequence is CATDRGYNEQFF. CDR3 bases: TGTGCCACAGACAGGGGGTACAATGAGCAGTTCTTC.

At least ten counts were recorded for this clonotype. The chain uses TRBV18 and TRBJ1-2; maybe TRBD1 (5 bases). Trimming left V 3 bases short and J 3 bases short, with 11 bases between. This CDR3 has 14 residues. Germline loops: CDR1 KGHSH, CDR2 LQKENI. CDR3 sequence (DNA): TGTGCCAGCTCACCGGACGTAGGGGACTATGGCTACACCTTC. It translates to CASSPDVGDYGYTF. The complete variable domain, with remaining parts taken from reference TRBV18 and TRBJ1-2, reads NAGVMQNPRHLVRRRGQEARLRCSPMKGHSHVYWYRQLPEEGLKFMVYLQKENIIDESGMPKERFSAEFPKEGPSILRIQQVVRGDSAAYFCASSPDVGDYGYTFGSGTRLTVV.

The sample holds many counts of this clonotype. The chain is built from TRBV5-1 and TRBJ2-1, with D uncertain. Germline CDR1 is SGHRS and CDR2 is YFSETQ. V lost 6 bases and J 8 bases, leaving 9 bases between the germline ends. The CDR3 extends over 11 amino acids. The CDR3 DNA sequence: TGCGCCAGCAATAATGGAGATGAGCAGTTCTTC. Its protein is CASNNGDEQFF.

The V gene is TRBV12-3 or TRBV12-4, the J gene TRBJ2-7; 7 bases map to TRBD1. V shed 2 bases and J 2 bases; nucleotides not matched to a gene: 6. The CDR3 runs 15 residues. The CDR3 sequence is CASSLHWDSAYEQYF. CDR3 nucleotides: TGTGCCAGCAGTTTACATTGGGACAGCGCCTACGAGCAGTACTTC.

This clonotype was counted at least ten times. The V call is TRBV7-2, the J call TRBJ2-5; D tentatively reads TRBD1 or TRBD2 (5 bases each). V lost 3 bases to trimming and J lost 5 bases, with 7 bases between them. The CDR3 is 12 residues long. CDR1 is SGHTA and CDR2 is FQGNSA in the germline V gene. This CDR3 reads CASSFEGETQYF. In DNA form, the CDR3 reads TGTGCCAGCAGCTTTGAGGGGGAGACCCAGTACTTC.

Only a few counts were recorded for this clonotype. Being one base from a much bigger clone, this may be a read error. The gene calls are TRBV19 and TRBJ2-5; 9 bases are a match to TRBD2. The germline V gene has CDR1 LNHDA and CDR2 SQIVND (reference sequence). Trimming removed 6 bases from V and 9 bases from J; junction bases left unmatched: 11. The CDR3 runs to 14 residues. CDR3 DNA: TGTGCCAGTAGACCGCTAGCGGGATACGAGGCCCAGTACTTC. Encoded protein: CASRPLAGYEAQYF.

This clonotype was counted many times. The chain carries TRBV7-8 and TRBJ2-7, with TRBD2 matching over 11 bases. In germline, CDR1 is SGHVS, CDR2 FQNEAQ. There are 20 residues in the CDR3. Trimming at V came to 6 bases and at J to 5 bases, leaving 24 bases not matched to a gene. The CDR3: CASRTILGRNVAGGAHEQYF. The DNA of the CDR3 is TGTGCCAGCAGAACCATCCTTGGTCGAAACGTAGCGGGAGGGGCCCACGAGCAGTACTTC. The complete variable domain, with remaining parts taken from reference TRBV7-8 and TRBJ2-7, reads GAGVSQSPRYKVAKRGQDVALRCDPISGHVSLFWYQQALGQGPEFLTYFQNEAQLDKSGLPSDRFFAERPEGSVSTLKIQRTQQEDSAVYLCASRTILGRNVAGGAHEQYFGPGTRLTVT.

This clonotype showed up many times. The chain combines TRBV7-2 with TRBJ2-3; the match to TRBD2 covers 9 bases. Trimming cost V 7 bases and J 3 bases; bases outside gene matches: 8. The CDR3 sequence is 15 residues long. CDR1 is SGHTA and CDR2 is FQGNSA in the germline V gene. The CDR3 DNA sequence: TGTGCCAGCACCCGTAATAGCGGGAGTACAGATACGCAGTATTTT. Amino acid sequence: CASTRNSGSTDTQYF.

CDR3 sequence (DNA): TGTGCCAGCAGCCAAGATTCACAGGGGCTTGAGCAGTACTTC. This translates into CASSQDSQGLEQYF. The chain is built from TRBV4-2 and TRBJ2-7; 7 bases match TRBD1. Looked up from germline, CDR1 is LGHNA and CDR2 is YNFKEQ. This CDR3 region has 14 residues. Trimming at V came to 0 bases and at J to 7 bases, leaving 6 bases not matched to a gene.

In the case of this clonotype: A read error may be the cause here, since a much bigger clone is one base away. The rearrangement uses TRBV27 and TRBJ2-6; no clear D gene. Trimming removed 2 bases from V and 5 bases from J, with 4 bases in between. This CDR3 contains 13 residues. Germline V CDR1 and CDR2: MNHEY, SMNVEV (reference sequence). This CDR3 is CASSLPWANVLTF. CDR3 DNA sequence: TGTGCCAGCAGTTTACCATGGGCCAACGTCCTGACTTTC.

This clonotype was recorded at least ten times. The genes are TRBV7-2 and TRBJ2-2, with a weak D call TRBD1 (6 bases). This CDR3 region has 16 residues. CDR1 SGHTA and CDR2 FQGNSA come from the germline V gene. With 0 bases removed from V and 4 bases from J, the gap between germline ends came to 12 bases. CDR3 in amino acids: CASSLAMGALTGELFF. The CDR3 DNA reads as TGTGCCAGCAGCTTAGCGATGGGGGCGCTCACCGGGGAGCTGTTTTTT.

This clonotype was seen ten or more times. V is TRBV14 and J is TRBJ2-7, with TRBD2 identical over 7 bases. Trimming took 5 bases from V and 7 from J; bases not matched to a gene: 8. Germline CDR1 SGHDN, CDR2 FVKESK. CDR3 size: 13 residues. CDR3 nucleotide sequence: TGTGCCAGCAGCTATCAAAGCGGGACTGAGCAGTACTTC. It codes for CASSYQSGTEQYF.

This clonotype was detected many times. V gene TRBV7-2 combines with J gene TRBJ2-7, with D perhaps being TRBD1 or TRBD2 (7 bases each). Germline V gives CDR1 SGHTA, CDR2 FQGNSA. Trimming pared 3 bases from V and 1 base from J, leaving 16 bases between. The CDR3 consists of 16 residues. The chain's CDR3 is CASSFEGASGSYEQYF. The CDR3 coding sequence is TGTGCCAGCAGCTTCGAGGGGGCTAGCGGATCCTACGAGCAGTACTTC.

This clonotype has ten or more counts. The chain combines TRBV7-8 with TRBJ2-2, with TRBD2 matching over 9 bases. Germline V lookup: CDR1 SGHVS, CDR2 FQNEAQ. The CDR3 has 15 residues. After removal of 8 bases from V and 1 base from J, the junction contained 5 bases not matched to a gene. The CDR3 nucleotides are TGTGCCAGCCGCATACTAGCGGGGAACACCGGGGAGCTGTTTTTT. It codes for CASRILAGNTGELFF.

This clonotype was detected many times. The chain is built from TRBV7-2 and TRBJ1-3; D remains unclear. Germline-derived CDR1 and CDR2 are SGHTA and FQGNSA. The CDR3 covers 14 residues. V shed 1 base and J shed 0 bases, with 4 bases lying between them. CDR3 protein: CASSLGVSGNTIYF. The CDR3 DNA reads as TGTGCCAGCAGCTTAGGGGTCTCTGGAAACACCATATATTTT.

This clonotype came up many times. In DNA form, the CDR3 reads TGTGCCAGCAGCTCGACGAGAGGGGTGGACTACGAGCAGTACTTC. It codes for CASSSTRGVDYEQYF. This chain links TRBV7-9 with TRBJ2-7; D may correspond to TRBD1 or TRBD2 (5 bases each). V was pared by 4 bases and J by 3 bases, with 16 bases between. This CDR3 spans 15 amino acids. Germline CDR1 and CDR2: SEHNR and FQNEAQ (reference sequence).

This clonotype was counted ten times or more. In DNA form, the CDR3 reads TGTGCCAGCAGTTTGAAGGGTGCAGATACGCAGTATTTT. Protein sequence: CASSLKGADTQYF. The chain combines TRBV12-3 or TRBV12-4 with TRBJ2-3; D remains ambiguous. V lost 3 bases and J lost 4, with 8 bases in between. The CDR3 is made up of 13 amino acids.

The sample holds many counts of this clonotype. This rearrangement joins TRBV29-1 to TRBJ2-7; D uncertain. This CDR3 spans 13 amino acids. V was clipped by 7 bases and J by 0 bases, with 13 bases between them. Germline V gene lookup returns CDR1 SQVTM and CDR2 ANQGSEA. The CDR3 reads CSALLAFSYEQYF. The DNA for the CDR3 is TGCAGCGCCTTACTGGCCTTCTCCTACGAGCAGTACTTC.